The 24 T cell receptor beta chains below were found in one sample sequenced in a study of blood T cell repertoires in COVID-19. This table comes from immunoSEQ multiplex PCR, and its TCRdb copy is limited to in-frame clones, with some not included. The profile covers approximately 350,000 clones, with more than 80% appearing a single time and about 3% taken by the ten largest. Sequenced material: peripheral blood. Receptor source: a woman in her 30s with COVID-19, enrolled during active disease.

The rearrangement joins TRBV18 to TRBJ2-1, with 7 bases that match TRBD1. The CDR3 length is 15 residues. Per the germline V gene, CDR1 is KGHSH and CDR2 is LQKENI. J was trimmed by 4 bases and V by 2 bases; bases with no gene match: 5. In DNA, the CDR3 is TGTGCCAGCTCACCATTCGGGACAGCATACAATGAGCAGTTCTTC. This encodes CASSPFGTAYNEQFF.

The rearrangement joins TRBV16 to TRBJ2-5; D might be TRBD2 (5 bases). CDR1 KGHSY and CDR2 FQNENV come from the germline V gene. CDR3 length equals 14 residues. V dropped 4 bases and J dropped 5 bases, with 14 bases sitting between them. CDR3 protein: CASSPNRGEETQYF. The CDR3 nucleotides read TGTGCCAGCAGCCCAAACCGGGGTGAGGAGACCCAGTACTTC.

The chain recombines TRBV27 with TRBJ1-5, with TRBD1 as a possible D gene (6 bases). Germline V gene sequence: CDR1 MNHEY, CDR2 SMNVEV (reference sequence). The CDR3 extends over 14 amino acids. The V gene lost 5 bases and the J gene lost 2 bases, with 10 bases spanning the gap. This CDR3 reads CASSLRQGNQPQHF. The CDR3 DNA sequence: TGTGCCAGCAGTCTCCGACAGGGCAATCAGCCCCAGCATTTT.

Only a few counts were recorded for this clone. The rearrangement joins TRBV4-1 to TRBJ2-5, with TRBD2 identical over 9 bases. The V and J ends lost 0 bases and 5 bases, in that order; junction bases with no gene match: 10. Germline CDR1 is MGHRA and CDR2 is YSYEKL. This CDR3 comprises 17 residues. CDR3 DNA sequence: TGCGCCAGCAGCCAAGATCCGCTAGCGGGAAAAGGGGAGACCCAGTACTTC. Its protein is CASSQDPLAGKGETQYF.

The chain links TRBV29-1 to TRBJ2-3, with 10 bases matching TRBD1. CDR1 SQVTM and CDR2 ANQGSEA come from the germline V gene. V shed 1 base, J shed 4 bases, and the junction held 5 bases outside the gene matches. The CDR3 extends over 15 amino acids. DNA for the CDR3: TGCAGCGTTGAAGTTCGTGGACAGGGGGCAGATACGCAGTATTTT. Translation: CSVEVRGQGADTQYF.

This chain connects TRBV5-5 to TRBJ2-1; TRBD2 agrees at 7 bases. The germline CDR1 and CDR2 sequences are SGHKS and YYEKEE (reference sequence). Losses at the gene ends were 1 base for V and 3 bases for J; bases not matched to a gene: 10. The CDR3 covers 17 residues. CDR3 amino acids: CASSLLTLRESYNEQFF. In DNA, the CDR3 is TGTGCCAGCAGCTTGTTGACTTTGCGGGAGAGCTACAATGAGCAGTTCTTC.

In this sample, this clone turned up a few times. This chain uses TRBV27 with TRBJ1-1, with D possibly matching TRBD1 (5 bases). Germline V CDR1 and CDR2: MNHEY, SMNVEV (reference sequence). The CDR3 length is 14 residues. V was clipped by 7 bases and J by 1 base, with 13 bases between them. CDR3 nucleotide sequence: TGTGCCAGCACCGCGGGGCATAAGAACACTGAAGCTTTCTTT. This sequence encodes CASTAGHKNTEAFF.

This clone appeared a single time. The chain has TRBV29-1 and TRBJ1-5; D gene unclear. CDR3 length equals 13 residues. Germline V CDR1 and CDR2: SQVTM, ANQGSEA. V was cut by 4 bases and J by 3 bases, with 10 bases left in between. CDR3 nucleotide sequence: TGCAGCGTTGGAGCGGGATACAATCAGCCCCAGCATTTT. This sequence encodes CSVGAGYNQPQHF. The full variable domain, in which reference TRBV29-1 and TRBJ1-5 provide the parts outside the CDR3, is SAVISQKPSRDICQRGTSLTIQCQVDSQVTMMFWYRQQPGQSLTLIATANQGSEATYESGFVIDKFPISRPNLTFSTLTVSNMSPEDSSIYLCSVGAGYNQPQHFGDGTRLSIL.

This clone has only a few counts. The chain is built from TRBV6-5 and TRBJ2-3, with 14 positions matching TRBD2. This CDR3 is built from 15 residues. Germline V gives CDR1 MNHEY, CDR2 SVGAGI. Trimming removed 6 bases from V and 4 bases from J; junction bases left unmatched: 3. Here the CDR3 DNA reads TGTGCCAGCAGGGGGACTAGCGGGAGTTCAGATACGCAGTATTTT. Its translation is CASRGTSGSSDTQYF.

The chain combines TRBV6-5 with TRBJ2-1, with 10 bases identical to TRBD1. This CDR3 spans 15 amino acids. Losses at the gene ends were 6 bases for V and 9 bases for J; bases not matched to a gene: 11. Germline CDR1 and CDR2: MNHEY and SVGAGI. Here the CDR3 DNA reads TGTGCCAGCAGCCCCAATACCGGACAGGGGGGTGAGCAGTTCTTC. The encoded protein is CASSPNTGQGGEQFF.

The J gene is TRBJ2-2, the V gene TRBV23-1; D may be TRBD1 (5 bases). TRBV23-1 is flagged as an ORF with uncertain function. The CDR3 consists of 19 residues. Trimming took 3 bases from V and 4 from J, leaving 24 bases between them. The CDR3 loop is CASSQSPPPRAGCTGELFF. CDR3 DNA sequence: TGCGCCAGCAGTCAGTCGCCTCCCCCCCGGGCAGGGTGCACCGGGGAGCTGTTTTTT.

The rearrangement links TRBV6-1 to TRBJ1-1, with D unclear. Looked up from germline, CDR1 is MNHNS and CDR2 is SASEGT. Trimming stripped 2 bases from V and 1 base from J, with 14 bases between. The CDR3 consists of 16 residues. DNA of the CDR3: TGTGCCAGCAGTGAACGCGAGGGAGTAGGGAACACTGAAGCTTTCTTT. Translated, it gives CASSEREGVGNTEAFF.

The rearrangement uses TRBV9 and TRBJ2-6; no clear D gene. Deletions cut 4 bases from V and 4 bases from J, with 9 bases between. CDR3 length equals 14 residues. Germline V lookup: CDR1 SGDLS, CDR2 YYNGEE. The CDR3 DNA is TGTGCCAGCAGCCCGATGACAGGGGCCAACGTCCTGACTTTC. It specifies CASSPMTGANVLTF.

The chain couples TRBV6-5 to TRBJ1-5, with D possibly matching TRBD1 (5 bases). Germline loops: CDR1 MNHEY, CDR2 SVGAGI. The CDR3 extends over 14 amino acids. V was trimmed by 5 bases and J by 11 bases, leaving 19 bases between them. CDR3 bases: TGTGCCAGCAGTCGGACATCCTCTATCATGGCCCAGCATTTT. Protein sequence: CASSRTSSIMAQHF.

The chain has TRBV6-2 or TRBV6-3 and TRBJ1-1; D uncertain. CDR1 MNHEY and CDR2 SVGEGT come from the germline V gene. The CDR3 extends over 14 amino acids. V was pared by 0 bases and J by 9 bases, with 14 bases between. The CDR3, as DNA: TGTGCCAGCAGTTACTCGATTCAAGAGATCAAAGCTTTCTTT. It specifies CASSYSIQEIKAFF.

J is TRBJ1-2 and V is TRBV5-4; 7 nucleotides align to TRBD1. The CDR3 runs 15 residues. Germline V gene sequence: CDR1 SGHNT, CDR2 YYREEE (reference sequence). Losses at the gene ends were 0 bases for V and 0 bases for J; bases not matched to a gene: 2. CDR3 bases: TGTGCCAGCAGCTTGGGGGACAGAACTAACTATGGCTACACCTTC. It codes for CASSLGDRTNYGYTF.

V usage is TRBV28 and J usage is TRBJ2-4; D is undetermined. Germline V gene sequence: CDR1 MDHEN, CDR2 SYDVKM. CDR3 length equals 13 residues. Between the trimmed V and J ends, which lost 8 bases and 4 bases, there was a span of 12 bases. This CDR3 is CASGPSRKNIQYF. For the CDR3, the DNA is TGTGCCAGCGGTCCCTCCCGGAAAAACATTCAGTACTTC.

This clone turned up a few times. The rearrangement links TRBV7-9 to TRBJ2-3; TRBD2 matches 7 bases. The J segment lost 2 bases and the V segment lost 0 bases, leaving 8 bases of the junction unmatched. CDR3 size: 17 residues. Germline V lookup: CDR1 SEHNR, CDR2 FQNEAQ (reference sequence). The CDR3 here is CASSLALPSGNTDTQYF. In nucleotides, the CDR3 is TGTGCCAGCAGCTTAGCGCTGCCTAGCGGTAACACAGATACGCAGTATTTT. The variable domain in full, with the rest retrieved from reference TRBV7-9 and TRBJ2-3, is DTGVSQNPRHKITKRGQNVTFRCDPISEHNRLYWYRQTLGQGPEFLTYFQNEAQLEKSRLLSDRFSAERPKGSFSTLEIQRTEQGDSAMYLCASSLALPSGNTDTQYFGPGTRLTVL.

This chain connects TRBV24-1 to TRBJ2-2; 10 nucleotides match TRBD2. The CDR3 spans 17 residues. Losses at the gene ends were 6 bases for V and 1 base for J; bases not matched to a gene: 7. From germline, CDR1 is KGHDR and CDR2 SFDVKD. CDR3 amino acids: CATSPSGSWWNTGELFF. The CDR3 nucleotides are TGTGCCACCAGTCCTAGCGGGAGTTGGTGGAACACCGGGGAGCTGTTTTTT.

V usage is TRBV11-2 and J usage is TRBJ1-5; 9 bases are shared with TRBD1. The germline V gene has CDR1 SGHAT and CDR2 FQNNGV. Germline trimming cut 5 bases from V and 1 base from J; bases unmatched to any gene: 9. The CDR3 is 17 amino acids. The CDR3 region is CASSAAQGAESNQPQHF. DNA for the CDR3: TGTGCCAGCAGCGCGGCACAGGGGGCTGAAAGCAATCAGCCCCAGCATTTT.

The J gene is TRBJ1-2, the V gene TRBV11-2; the match to TRBD1 covers 7 bases. This CDR3 contains 17 residues. Germline trimming cut 0 bases from V and 8 bases from J; bases unmatched to any gene: 15. Germline CDR1 and CDR2: SGHAT and FQNNGV. Here the CDR3 reads CASSLDRRQGVGLGYTF. The CDR3 nucleotides read TGTGCCAGCAGCTTAGATCGCCGACAGGGTGTGGGGTTGGGCTACACCTTC.

CDR3 in DNA: TGTGCCAGCAGCCGTGCTAGCGGCAGCACAGATACGCAGTATTTT. It is translated as CASSRASGSTDTQYF. This chain joins TRBV5-6 and TRBJ2-3; TRBD2 agrees at 7 bases. The ends lost 4 bases at V and 0 bases at J; junction bases unmatched: 5. CDR3 length: 15 residues. Germline CDR1 reads SGHDT; CDR2 reads YYEEEE. The variable domain in full, completed from reference TRBV5-6 and TRBJ2-3, reads DAGVTQSPTHLIKTRGQQVTLRCSPKSGHDTVSWYQQALGQGPQFIFQYYEEEERQRGNFPDRFSGHQFPNYSSELNVNALLLGDSALYLCASSRASGSTDTQYFGPGTRLTVL.

The chain employs TRBV5-5 and TRBJ2-5; perhaps TRBD2 as D (7 bases). Germline CDR1 SGHKS, CDR2 YYEKEE (reference sequence). The CDR3 is 15 residues long. The ends were cut back, 4 bases at V and 5 bases at J, with 18 bases in the middle. As DNA, the CDR3 is TGTGCCAGCAGCCCAGGGAGGGGGATGGGGGAGACCCAGTACTTC. It codes for CASSPGRGMGETQYF.

The chain employs TRBV5-1 and TRBJ1-3; 8 bases match TRBD1. Germline CDR1 is SGHRS and CDR2 is YFSETQ. V gave up 5 bases and J gave up 0 bases; unmatched junction bases: 4. This CDR3 has 15 residues. The CDR3, as DNA: TGCGCCAGCAGACCCGGGACAGGCTCTGGAAACACCATATATTTT. Residues: CASRPGTGSGNTIYF.